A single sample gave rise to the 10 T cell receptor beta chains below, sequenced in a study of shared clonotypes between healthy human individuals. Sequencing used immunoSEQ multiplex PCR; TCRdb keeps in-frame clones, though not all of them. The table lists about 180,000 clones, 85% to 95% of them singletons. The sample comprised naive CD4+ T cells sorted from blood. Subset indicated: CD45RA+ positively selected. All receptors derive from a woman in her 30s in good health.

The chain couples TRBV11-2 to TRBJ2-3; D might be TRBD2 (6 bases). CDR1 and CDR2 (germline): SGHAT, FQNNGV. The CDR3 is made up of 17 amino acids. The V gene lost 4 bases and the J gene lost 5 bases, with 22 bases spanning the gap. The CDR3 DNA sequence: TGTGCCAGCAGCTACGGGAAACTAGCTGCCGGAGAAGATACGCAGTATTTT. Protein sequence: CASSYGKLAAGEDTQYF.

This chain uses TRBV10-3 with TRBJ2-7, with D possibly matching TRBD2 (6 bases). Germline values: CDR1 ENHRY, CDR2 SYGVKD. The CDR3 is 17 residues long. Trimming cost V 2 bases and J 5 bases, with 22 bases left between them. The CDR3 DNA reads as TGTGCCATCAGTGAGGGTCGGGGACCGAACCCGGGGGACGAGCAGTACTTC. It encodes CAISEGRGPNPGDEQYF.

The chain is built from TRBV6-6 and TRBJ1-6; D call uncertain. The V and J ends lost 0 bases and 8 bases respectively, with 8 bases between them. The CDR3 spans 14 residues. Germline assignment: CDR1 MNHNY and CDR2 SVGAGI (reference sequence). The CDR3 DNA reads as TGTGCCAGCAGTTACTCTAGGGTAGATTCACCCCTCCACTTT. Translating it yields CASSYSRVDSPLHF.

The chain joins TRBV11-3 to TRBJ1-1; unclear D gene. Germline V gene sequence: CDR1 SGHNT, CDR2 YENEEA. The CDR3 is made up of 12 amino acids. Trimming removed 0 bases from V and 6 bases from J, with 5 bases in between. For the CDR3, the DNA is TGTGCCAGCAGCTTAGATCCTCCTGAAGCTTTCTTT. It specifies CASSLDPPEAFF.

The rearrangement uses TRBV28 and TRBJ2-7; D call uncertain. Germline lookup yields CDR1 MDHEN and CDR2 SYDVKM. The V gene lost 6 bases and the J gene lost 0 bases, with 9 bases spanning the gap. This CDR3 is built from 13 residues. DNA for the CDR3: TGTGCCAGCAGACCTGGCAGCTCCTACGAGCAGTACTTC. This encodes CASRPGSSYEQYF.

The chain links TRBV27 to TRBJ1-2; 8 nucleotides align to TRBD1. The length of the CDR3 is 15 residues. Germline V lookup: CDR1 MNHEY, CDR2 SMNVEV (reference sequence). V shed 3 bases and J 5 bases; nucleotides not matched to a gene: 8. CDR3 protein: CASSLDRQGLYGYTF. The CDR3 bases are TGTGCCAGCAGTTTGGACCGACAGGGGCTTTATGGCTACACCTTC.

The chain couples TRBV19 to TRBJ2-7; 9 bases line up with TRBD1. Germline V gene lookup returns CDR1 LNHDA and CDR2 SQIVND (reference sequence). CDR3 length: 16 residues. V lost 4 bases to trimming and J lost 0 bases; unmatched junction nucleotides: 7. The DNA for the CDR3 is TGTGCCAGTAGTAAGGGGACAGGGTATAACTCCTACGAGCAGTACTTC. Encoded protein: CASSKGTGYNSYEQYF.

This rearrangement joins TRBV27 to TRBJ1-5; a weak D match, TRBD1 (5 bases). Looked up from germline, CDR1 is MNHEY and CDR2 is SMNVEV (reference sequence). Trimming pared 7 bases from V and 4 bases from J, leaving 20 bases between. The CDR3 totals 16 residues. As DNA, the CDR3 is TGTGCCAGCACGCCACTGGGGAGGGGAGGGAATCAGCCCCAGCATTTT. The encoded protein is CASTPLGRGGNQPQHF.

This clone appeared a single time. This CDR3 is CASTKGQGTDTQYF. Written as DNA, the CDR3 is TGTGCCAGCACCAAGGGACAGGGAACAGATACGCAGTATTTT. The chain links TRBV25-1 to TRBJ2-3; 9 nucleotides match TRBD1. Looked up from germline, CDR1 is MGHDK and CDR2 is SYGVNS. This CDR3 region has 14 residues. V gave up 7 bases and J gave up 3 bases; unmatched junction bases: 5. The full variable domain, completed using reference TRBV25-1 and TRBJ2-3, is EADIYQTPRYLVIGTGKKITLECSQTMGHDKMYWYQQDPGMELHLIHYSYGVNSTEKGDLSSESTVSRIRTEHFPLTLESARPSHTSQYLCASTKGQGTDTQYFGPGTRLTVL.

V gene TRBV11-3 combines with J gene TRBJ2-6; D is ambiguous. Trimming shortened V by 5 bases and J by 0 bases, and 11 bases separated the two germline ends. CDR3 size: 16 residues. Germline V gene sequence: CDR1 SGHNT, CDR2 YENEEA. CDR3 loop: CASSLDGNSGANVLTF. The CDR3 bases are TGTGCCAGCAGCCTGGACGGAAACTCTGGGGCCAACGTCCTGACTTTC.